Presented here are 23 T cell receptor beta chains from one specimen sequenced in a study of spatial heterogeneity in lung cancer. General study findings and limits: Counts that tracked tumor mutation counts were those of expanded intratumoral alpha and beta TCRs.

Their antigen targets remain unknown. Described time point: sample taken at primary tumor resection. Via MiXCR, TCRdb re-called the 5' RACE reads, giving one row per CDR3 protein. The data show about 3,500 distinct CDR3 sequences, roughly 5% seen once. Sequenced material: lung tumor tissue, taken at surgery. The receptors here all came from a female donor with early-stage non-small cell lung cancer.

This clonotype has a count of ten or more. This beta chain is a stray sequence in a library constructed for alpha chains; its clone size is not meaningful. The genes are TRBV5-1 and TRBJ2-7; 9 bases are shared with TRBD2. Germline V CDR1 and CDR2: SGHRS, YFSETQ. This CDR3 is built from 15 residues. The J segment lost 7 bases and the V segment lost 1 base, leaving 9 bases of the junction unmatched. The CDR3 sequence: CASSLLAGGPGEQYF. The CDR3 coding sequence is TGCGCCAGCAGCTTGTTGGCGGGAGGGCCAGGGGAGCAGTACTTC.

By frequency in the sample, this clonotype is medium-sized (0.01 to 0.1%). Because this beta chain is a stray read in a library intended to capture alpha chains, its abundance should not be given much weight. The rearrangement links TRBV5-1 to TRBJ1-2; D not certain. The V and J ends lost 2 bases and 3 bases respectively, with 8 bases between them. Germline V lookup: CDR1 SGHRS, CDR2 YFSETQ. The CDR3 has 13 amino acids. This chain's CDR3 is CASSFNTDYGYTF. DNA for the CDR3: TGCGCCAGCAGCTTTAATACCGACTATGGCTACACCTTC.

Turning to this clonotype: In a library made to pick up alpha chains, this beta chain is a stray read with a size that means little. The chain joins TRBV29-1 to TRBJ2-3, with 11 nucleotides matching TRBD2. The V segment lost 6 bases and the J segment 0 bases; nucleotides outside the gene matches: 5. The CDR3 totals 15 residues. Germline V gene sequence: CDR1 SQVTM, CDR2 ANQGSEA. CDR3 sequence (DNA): TGCAGCGTGGCGACTAGCGGGGCTAGCACAGATACGCAGTATTTT. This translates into CSVATSGASTDTQYF.

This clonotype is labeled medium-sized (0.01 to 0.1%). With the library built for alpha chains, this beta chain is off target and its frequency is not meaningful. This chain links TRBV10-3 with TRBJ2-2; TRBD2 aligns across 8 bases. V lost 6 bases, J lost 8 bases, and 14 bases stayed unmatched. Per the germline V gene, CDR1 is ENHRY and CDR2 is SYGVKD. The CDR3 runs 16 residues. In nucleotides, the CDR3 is TGTGCCATCAGCCCACCGGGGGGGCCAGGTGGAGGGGAGCTGTTTTTT. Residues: CAISPPGGPGGGELFF.

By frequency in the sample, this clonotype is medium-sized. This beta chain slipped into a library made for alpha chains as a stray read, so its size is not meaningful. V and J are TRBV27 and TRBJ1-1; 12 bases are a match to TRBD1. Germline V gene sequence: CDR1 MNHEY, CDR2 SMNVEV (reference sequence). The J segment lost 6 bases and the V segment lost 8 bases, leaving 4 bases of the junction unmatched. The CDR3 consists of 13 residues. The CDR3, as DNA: TGTGCCAGCCGGGGACAGGGGGCGGCTGAAGCTTTCTTT. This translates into CASRGQGAAEAFF.

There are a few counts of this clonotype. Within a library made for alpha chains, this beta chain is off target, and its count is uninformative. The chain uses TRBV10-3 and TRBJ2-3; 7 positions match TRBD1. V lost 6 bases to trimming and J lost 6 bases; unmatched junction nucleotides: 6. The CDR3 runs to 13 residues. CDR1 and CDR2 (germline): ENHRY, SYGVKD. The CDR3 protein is CAIRGTGDDTQYF. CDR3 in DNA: TGTGCCATCAGGGGTACAGGGGACGATACGCAGTATTTT.

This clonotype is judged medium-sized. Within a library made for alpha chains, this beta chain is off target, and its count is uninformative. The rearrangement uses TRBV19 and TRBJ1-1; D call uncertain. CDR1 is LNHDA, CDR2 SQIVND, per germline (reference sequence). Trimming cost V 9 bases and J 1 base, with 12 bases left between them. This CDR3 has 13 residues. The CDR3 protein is CASKTRPNTEAFF. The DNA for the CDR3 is TGTGCCAGCAAGACACGGCCGAACACTGAAGCTTTCTTT.

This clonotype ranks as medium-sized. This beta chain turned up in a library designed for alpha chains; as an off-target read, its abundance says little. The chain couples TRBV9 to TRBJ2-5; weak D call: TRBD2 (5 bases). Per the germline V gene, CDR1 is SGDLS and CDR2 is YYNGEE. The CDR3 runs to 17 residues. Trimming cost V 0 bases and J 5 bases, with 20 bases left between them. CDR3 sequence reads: CASSVAVGWEYGETQYF. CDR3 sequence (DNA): TGTGCCAGCAGCGTAGCTGTAGGGTGGGAGTATGGGGAGACCCAGTACTTC.

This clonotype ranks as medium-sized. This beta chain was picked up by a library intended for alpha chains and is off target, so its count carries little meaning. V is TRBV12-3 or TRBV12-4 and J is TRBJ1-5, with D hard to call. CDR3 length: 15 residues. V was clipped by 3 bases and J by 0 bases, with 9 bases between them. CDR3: CASSLRRYSNQPQHF. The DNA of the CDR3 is TGTGCCAGCAGTTTGAGACGCTATAGCAATCAGCCCCAGCATTTT.

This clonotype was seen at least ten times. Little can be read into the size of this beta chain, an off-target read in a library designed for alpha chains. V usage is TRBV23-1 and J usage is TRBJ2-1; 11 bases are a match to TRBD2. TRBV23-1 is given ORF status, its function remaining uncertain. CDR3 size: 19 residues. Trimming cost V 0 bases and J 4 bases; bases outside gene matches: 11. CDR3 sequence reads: CASSQSEEGRLAGYNEQFF. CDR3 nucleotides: TGCGCCAGCAGTCAATCTGAGGAGGGGAGACTAGCGGGGTACAATGAGCAGTTCTTC.

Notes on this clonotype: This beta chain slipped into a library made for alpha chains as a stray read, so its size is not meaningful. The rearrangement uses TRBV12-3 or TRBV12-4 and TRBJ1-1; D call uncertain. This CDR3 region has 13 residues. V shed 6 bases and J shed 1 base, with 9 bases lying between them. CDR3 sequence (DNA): TGTGCCAGCAGCCGAGTGGAGAACACTGAAGCTTTCTTT. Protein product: CASSRVENTEAFF.

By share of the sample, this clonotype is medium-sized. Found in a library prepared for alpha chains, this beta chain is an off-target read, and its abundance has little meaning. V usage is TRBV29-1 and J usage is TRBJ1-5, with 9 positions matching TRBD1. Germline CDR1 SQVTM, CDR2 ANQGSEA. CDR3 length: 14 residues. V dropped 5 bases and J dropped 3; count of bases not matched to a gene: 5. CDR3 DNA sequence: TGCAGCGTTAGACAGGGGGGGGACAATCAGCCCCAGCATTTT. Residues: CSVRQGGDNQPQHF.

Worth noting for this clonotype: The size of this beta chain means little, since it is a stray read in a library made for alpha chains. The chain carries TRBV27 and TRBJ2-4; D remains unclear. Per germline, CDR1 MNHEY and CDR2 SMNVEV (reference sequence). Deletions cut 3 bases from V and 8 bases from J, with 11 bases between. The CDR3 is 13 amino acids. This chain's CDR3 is CASSLNSRYIQYF. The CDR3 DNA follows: TGTGCCAGCAGTTTGAATTCGAGGTACATTCAGTACTTC.

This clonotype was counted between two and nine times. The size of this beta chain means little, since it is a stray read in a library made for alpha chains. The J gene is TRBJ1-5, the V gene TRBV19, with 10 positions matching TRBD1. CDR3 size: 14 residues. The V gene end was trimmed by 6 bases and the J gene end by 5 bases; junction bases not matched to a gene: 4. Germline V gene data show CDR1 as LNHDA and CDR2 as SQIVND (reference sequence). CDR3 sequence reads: CASSLGTGDQPQHF. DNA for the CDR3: TGTGCCAGTAGCCTCGGGACAGGGGATCAGCCCCAGCATTTT.

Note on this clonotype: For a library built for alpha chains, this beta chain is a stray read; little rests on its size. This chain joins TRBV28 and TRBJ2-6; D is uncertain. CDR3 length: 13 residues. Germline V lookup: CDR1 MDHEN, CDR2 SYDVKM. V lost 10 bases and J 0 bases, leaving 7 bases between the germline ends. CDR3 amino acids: CATFGSGANVLTF. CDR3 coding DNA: TGTGCCACCTTCGGCTCTGGGGCCAACGTCCTGACTTTC.

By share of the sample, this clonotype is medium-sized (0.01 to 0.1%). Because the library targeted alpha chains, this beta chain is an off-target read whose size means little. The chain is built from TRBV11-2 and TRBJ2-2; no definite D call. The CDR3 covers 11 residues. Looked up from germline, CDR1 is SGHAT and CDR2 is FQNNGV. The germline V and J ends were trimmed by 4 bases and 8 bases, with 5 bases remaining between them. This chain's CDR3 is CASSSQGELFF. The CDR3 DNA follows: TGTGCCAGCAGCTCCCAGGGGGAGCTGTTTTTT.

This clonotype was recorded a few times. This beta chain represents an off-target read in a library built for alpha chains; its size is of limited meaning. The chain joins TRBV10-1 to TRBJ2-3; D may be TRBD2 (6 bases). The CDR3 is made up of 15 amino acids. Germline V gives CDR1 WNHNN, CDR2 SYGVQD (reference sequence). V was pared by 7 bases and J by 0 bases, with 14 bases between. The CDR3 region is CASIGTPTSTDTQYF. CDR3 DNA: TGCGCCAGCATCGGGACTCCTACTAGCACAGATACGCAGTATTTT.

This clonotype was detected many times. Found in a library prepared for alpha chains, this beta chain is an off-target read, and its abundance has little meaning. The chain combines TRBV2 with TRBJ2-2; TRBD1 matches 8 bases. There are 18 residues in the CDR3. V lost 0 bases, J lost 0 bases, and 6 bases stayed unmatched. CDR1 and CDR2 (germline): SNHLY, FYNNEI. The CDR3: CASSEAARTGTNTGELFF. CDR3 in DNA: TGTGCCAGCAGTGAAGCGGCTAGGACAGGGACGAACACCGGGGAGCTGTTTTTT.

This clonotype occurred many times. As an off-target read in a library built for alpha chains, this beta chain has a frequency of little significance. Here the CDR3 reads CASHETDNYGYTF. The CDR3 region has the DNA TGTGCCAGTCACGAAACAGATAACTATGGCTACACCTTC. The rearrangement uses TRBV19 and TRBJ1-2; D remains unclear. V lost 8 bases and J lost 1, with 11 bases in between. This CDR3 has 13 residues. Germline V gene sequence: CDR1 LNHDA, CDR2 SQIVND (reference sequence).

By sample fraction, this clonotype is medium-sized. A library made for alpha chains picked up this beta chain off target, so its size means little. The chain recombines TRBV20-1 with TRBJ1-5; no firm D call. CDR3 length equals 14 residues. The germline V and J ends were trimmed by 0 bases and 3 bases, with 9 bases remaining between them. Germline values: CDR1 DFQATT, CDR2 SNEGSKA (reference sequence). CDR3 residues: CSARDDSLNQPQHF. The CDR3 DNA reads TGCAGTGCTAGAGATGACTCACTCAATCAGCCCCAGCATTTT.

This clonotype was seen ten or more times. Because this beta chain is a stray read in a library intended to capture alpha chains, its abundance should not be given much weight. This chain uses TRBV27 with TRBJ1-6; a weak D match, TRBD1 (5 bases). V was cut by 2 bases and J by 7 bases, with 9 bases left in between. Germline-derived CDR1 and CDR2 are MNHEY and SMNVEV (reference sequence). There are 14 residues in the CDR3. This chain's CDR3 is CASSLRQGNSPLHF. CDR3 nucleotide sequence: TGTGCCAGCAGTTTACGGCAGGGCAATTCACCCCTCCACTTT.

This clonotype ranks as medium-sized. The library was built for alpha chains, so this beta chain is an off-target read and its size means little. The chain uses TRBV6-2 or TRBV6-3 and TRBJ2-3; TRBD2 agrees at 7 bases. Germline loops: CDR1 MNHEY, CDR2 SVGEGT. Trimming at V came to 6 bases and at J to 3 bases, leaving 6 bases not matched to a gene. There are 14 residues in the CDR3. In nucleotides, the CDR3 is TGTGCCAGCAGCGCCGCCGGGAGGACAGATACGCAGTATTTT. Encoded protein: CASSAAGRTDTQYF.

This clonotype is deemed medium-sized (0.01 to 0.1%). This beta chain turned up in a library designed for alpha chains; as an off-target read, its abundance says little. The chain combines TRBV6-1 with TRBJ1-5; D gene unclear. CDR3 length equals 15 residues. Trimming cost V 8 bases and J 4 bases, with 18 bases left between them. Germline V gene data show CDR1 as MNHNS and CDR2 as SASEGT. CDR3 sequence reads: CASRLSWRPNQPQHF. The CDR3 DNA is TGTGCCAGCCGTTTATCTTGGCGGCCGAATCAGCCCCAGCATTTT.